This T cell receptor beta chain was captured by sequencing in a study of blood T cell repertoires in COVID-19. Whole-study context: Both acute and convalescent COVID-19 samples were obtained from the United States, Italy and Spain. PBMCs, B-cell-depleted T cells, or T cells provided the cDNA or gDNA that made up the material.

There are 19 residues in the CDR3. Trimming removed 1 base from V and 3 bases from J, with 24 bases in between. Per the germline V gene, CDR1 is SGHTA and CDR2 is FQGNSA. Source study methods: By means of reference gene primer amplification, nucleated cell counts were estimated. The table came from immunoSEQ multiplex PCR; TCRdb's copy has only in-frame clones and leaves some out. D and trimming come from the DNA, and the V and J calls and clone size come from that table. Here the sample spans 60,000 to 85,000 clones, roughly 80% being singletons. The sequenced sample consisted of peripheral blood. The rearrangement uses TRBV7-2 and TRBJ2-5; D is unclear. This sequence originates from a woman aged 55-69 years with acute or convalescent COVID-19. The CDR3 bases are TGTGCCAGCAGCTTAGAGTACTTTGGCCAGAAGATAGCCAAAGAGACCCAGTACTTC. Translated: CASSLEYFGQKIAKETQYF. The full variable domain, completed using reference TRBV7-2 and TRBJ2-5, is GAGVSQSPSNKVTEKGKDVELRCDPISGHTALYWYRQSLGQGLEFLIYFQGNSAPDKSGLPSDRFSAERTGGSVSTLTIQRTQQEDSAVYLCASSLEYFGQKIAKETQYFGPGTRLLVL.